The subject of this entry is one TCR beta chain. Its target is not known. This record comes from a study of blood T cells in healthy people across ages. Overall study findings and caveats: A strong correlation was seen between TCR beta diversity and naive T cell percentage. It was the long-lived donors that had more naive CD4+ cells and higher diversity than aged donors.

CDR1 SGHNT and CDR2 YYREEE come from the germline V gene (reference sequence). V lost 7 bases, J lost 1 base, and 17 bases lay in between. CDR3 length: 15 amino acids. Through a sample-barcoded 5' primer and a J-beta primer mix, a second PCR was run for roughly 7 to 11 cycles. TCRdb redid the calling of the 5' RACE reads with MiXCR, one entry per CDR3 protein. The table lists around 1,100,000 distinct CDR3 sequences, around two fifths of them singletons. Each donor had approximately 10 milliliters of peripheral blood drawn. The study isolated at least 7 million PBMCs from each sample. The chain combines TRBV5-4 with TRBJ1-2; D is unclear. The origin of this receptor is a man aged 18-30 years in good health. The sequencing input was blood. CDR3: CASRGSLLSNYGYTF. The CDR3 region has the DNA TGTGCCAGCCGTGGGAGCTTGTTAAGTAACTATGGCTACACCTTC.